This is a list of T cell receptor beta chains from one sample in a study of identifying expanded T cells in peripheral blood. Repertoires were generated with immunoSEQ multiplex PCR, while TCRdb's copy carries only in-frame clones and drops some. Seen here are approximately 59,000 clones, 89% observed once, and the top ten hold 3% to 4%. Sequenced input: blood. All receptors come from a person between 18 and 70 years old in good health. Each CDR3 is given with its conserved first and last residue. Fields, in order: CDR3 length, V gene, J gene, clone size, CDR3 protein. The size entry is marked missing in some rows and otherwise reads once, few, many or a size class.

cdr3_length: 15; v_call: TRBV28; j_call: TRBJ1-4; clone_size: -; cdr3_aa: CASTTPGATNEKLFF
cdr3_length: 12; v_call: TRBV10-1; j_call: TRBJ2-3; clone_size: -; cdr3_aa: CASSGDTRTQYF
cdr3_length: 13; v_call: TRBV5-8; j_call: TRBJ1-5; clone_size: -; cdr3_aa: CASSPTAAQPQHF
cdr3_length: 11; v_call: TRBV10-3; j_call: TRBJ2-5; clone_size: -; cdr3_aa: CAISESETQYF
cdr3_length: 19; v_call: TRBV19; j_call: TRBJ2-1; clone_size: -; cdr3_aa: CASSIILPRGAGGRDEQFF
cdr3_length: 18; v_call: TRBV28; j_call: TRBJ2-2; clone_size: -; cdr3_aa: CASSLGGQTSGTAGELFF
cdr3_length: 15; v_call: TRBV10-3; j_call: TRBJ2-1; clone_size: -; cdr3_aa: CAISTGTSGYNEQFF
cdr3_length: 17; v_call: TRBV7-2; j_call: TRBJ2-5; clone_size: -; cdr3_aa: CASSPGTSGSRVETQYF
cdr3_length: 10; v_call: TRBV20-1; j_call: TRBJ2-1; clone_size: -; cdr3_aa: CSADRGGQFF
cdr3_length: 15; v_call: TRBV2; j_call: TRBJ2-1; clone_size: -; cdr3_aa: CASGRTRAVYNEQFF
cdr3_length: 15; v_call: TRBV11-2; j_call: TRBJ2-3; clone_size: -; cdr3_aa: CASRGGGLGTDTQYF
cdr3_length: 15; v_call: TRBV11-2; j_call: TRBJ1-2; clone_size: -; cdr3_aa: CASSPPGTSNYGYTF
cdr3_length: 15; v_call: TRBV7-3; j_call: TRBJ2-1; clone_size: -; cdr3_aa: CASSLQPTDYNEQFF
cdr3_length: 15; v_call: TRBV25-1; j_call: TRBJ2-2; clone_size: -; cdr3_aa: CASSEFRGPPGELFF
cdr3_length: 15; v_call: TRBV28; j_call: TRBJ1-5; clone_size: medium-sized; cdr3_aa: CASTLDRNSNQPQHF
cdr3_length: 16; v_call: TRBV13; j_call: TRBJ1-2; clone_size: -; cdr3_aa: CASSLGYVGTGGGYTF
cdr3_length: 16; v_call: TRBV7-2; j_call: TRBJ1-6; clone_size: -; cdr3_aa: CASSSRRQGGSSPLHF
cdr3_length: 14; v_call: TRBV7-2; j_call: TRBJ1-2; clone_size: -; cdr3_aa: CASSLGQPGNGYTF
cdr3_length: 13; v_call: TRBV7-2; j_call: TRBJ1-3; clone_size: -; cdr3_aa: CASRSDPRNTIYF
cdr3_length: 15; v_call: TRBV27; j_call: TRBJ2-1; clone_size: -; cdr3_aa: CASSGLAGVGSEQFF
cdr3_length: 15; v_call: TRBV19; j_call: TRBJ1-1; clone_size: -; cdr3_aa: CASSIIGLGNAEAFF
cdr3_length: 15; v_call: TRBV7-2; j_call: TRBJ1-5; clone_size: -; cdr3_aa: CASSLGSQSNQPQHF
cdr3_length: 12; v_call: TRBV10-3; j_call: TRBJ2-5; clone_size: -; cdr3_aa: CAISQGRETQYF
cdr3_length: 13; v_call: TRBV28; j_call: TRBJ1-1; clone_size: once; cdr3_aa: CASRWTENTEAFF
cdr3_length: 14; v_call: TRBV5-1; j_call: TRBJ1-2; clone_size: -; cdr3_aa: CASSLDGTNYGYTF
cdr3_length: 14; v_call: TRBV6-5; j_call: TRBJ2-7; clone_size: -; cdr3_aa: CASSRAGGSYEQYF
cdr3_length: 14; v_call: TRBV29-1; j_call: TRBJ1-4; clone_size: -; cdr3_aa: CSVEGTGDNEKLFF
cdr3_length: 14; v_call: TRBV7-9; j_call: TRBJ1-2; clone_size: -; cdr3_aa: CASSRRGVEDGYTF
cdr3_length: 15; v_call: TRBV6-5; j_call: TRBJ1-2; clone_size: -; cdr3_aa: CASSPGSVSNYGYTF
cdr3_length: 13; v_call: TRBV11-2; j_call: TRBJ1-2; clone_size: once; cdr3_aa: CASSPIYTRGYTF
cdr3_length: 15; v_call: TRBV29-1; j_call: TRBJ2-5; clone_size: -; cdr3_aa: CSVEVVDRVVGTQYF
cdr3_length: 12; v_call: TRBV6-6; j_call: TRBJ1-1; clone_size: -; cdr3_aa: CASRPTTGEAFF
cdr3_length: 15; v_call: TRBV6-5; j_call: TRBJ2-2; clone_size: -; cdr3_aa: CASSYIGANTGELFF
cdr3_length: 15; v_call: TRBV7-3; j_call: TRBJ2-3; clone_size: once; cdr3_aa: CASSRGLAGADTQYF
cdr3_length: 15; v_call: TRBV7-2; j_call: TRBJ2-1; clone_size: -; cdr3_aa: CASSLLGGRADEQFF
cdr3_length: 16; v_call: TRBV9; j_call: TRBJ2-2; clone_size: -; cdr3_aa: CASSRRAGILGGELFF
cdr3_length: 12; v_call: TRBV7-2; j_call: TRBJ2-7; clone_size: -; cdr3_aa: CASSEAFDEQYF
cdr3_length: 14; v_call: TRBV7-2; j_call: TRBJ1-2; clone_size: -; cdr3_aa: CASSSGTGEYGYTF
cdr3_length: 16; v_call: TRBV30; j_call: TRBJ2-7; clone_size: -; cdr3_aa: CAWSVRGGALSYEQYF
cdr3_length: 14; v_call: TRBV29-1; j_call: TRBJ2-2; clone_size: -; cdr3_aa: CSVGIAGVTGELFF
cdr3_length: 14; v_call: TRBV7-2; j_call: TRBJ1-5; clone_size: once; cdr3_aa: CASSLTGGGQPQHF
cdr3_length: 15; v_call: TRBV18; j_call: TRBJ1-4; clone_size: -; cdr3_aa: CASSPPTERNEKLFF
cdr3_length: 12; v_call: TRBV23-1; j_call: TRBJ2-7; clone_size: -; cdr3_aa: CASSPSLVGEYF
cdr3_length: 15; v_call: TRBV5-1; j_call: TRBJ2-7; clone_size: -; cdr3_aa: CASSLEASGIYEQYF
cdr3_length: 14; v_call: TRBV14; j_call: TRBJ1-1; clone_size: -; cdr3_aa: CASSRRTGNTEAFF
cdr3_length: 17; v_call: TRBV28; j_call: TRBJ2-5; clone_size: -; cdr3_aa: CASSHGGVVGQRETQYF
cdr3_length: 16; v_call: TRBV9; j_call: TRBJ2-2; clone_size: -; cdr3_aa: CASSVGLASNTGELFF
cdr3_length: 15; v_call: TRBV4-2; j_call: TRBJ1-5; clone_size: -; cdr3_aa: CASSQEGTVNQPQHF
cdr3_length: 12; v_call: TRBV29-1; j_call: TRBJ2-7; clone_size: -; cdr3_aa: CSVAAGNYEQYF
cdr3_length: 17; v_call: TRBV4-1; j_call: TRBJ2-7; clone_size: -; cdr3_aa: CASSQDREAGGLYEQYF
cdr3_length: 18; v_call: TRBV10-3; j_call: TRBJ2-1; clone_size: -; cdr3_aa: CAISGTSTGTSGYNEQFF
cdr3_length: 15; v_call: TRBV19; j_call: TRBJ1-1; clone_size: -; cdr3_aa: CASSKRDGTNTEAFF
cdr3_length: 15; v_call: TRBV4-1; j_call: TRBJ1-2; clone_size: -; cdr3_aa: CASSQDTDRGYGYTF
cdr3_length: 14; v_call: TRBV5-5; j_call: TRBJ2-7; clone_size: once; cdr3_aa: CASSLESGPYEQYF